Presented here are 19 T cell receptor beta chains from one specimen sequenced in a study of T-cell reconstitution after alpha-beta-depleted transplantation in children. During its preparation, the TCRbeta library received unique molecular identifiers. TCRdb re-analysed the PCR reads in MiXCR, keeping a single row per CDR3 protein. This sample yields almost 500,000 distinct CDR3 sequences, of which under 15% are seen a single time; less than 6.5% belongs to the top ten. The starting material was PBMCs from the stem cell graft donor, obtained from the stem cell graft. These receptors were taken from a human donor who donated a stem cell graft to a child with combined immunodeficiency.

There are a few counts of this clonotype. This chain links TRBV3-1 with TRBJ2-1, with TRBD2 matching 7 bases. The germline V gene encodes CDR1 LGHDT and CDR2 YNNKEL (reference sequence). The V gene end was trimmed by 0 bases and the J gene end by 3 bases; junction bases not matched to a gene: 2. This CDR3 has 15 amino acids. DNA for the CDR3: TGTGCCAGCAGCCAAGAGGCTAGCGGCTACAATGAGCAGTTCTTC. This sequence encodes CASSQEASGYNEQFF.

The chain combines TRBV9 with TRBJ2-7; D is unresolved. The CDR3 runs to 15 residues. Trimming pared 0 bases from V and 0 bases from J, leaving 10 bases between. Germline V CDR1 and CDR2: SGDLS, YYNGEE. Here the CDR3 DNA reads TGTGCCAGCAGCGTAGCGGGTTACAGCTCCTACGAGCAGTACTTC. This codes for CASSVAGYSSYEQYF.

This clonotype was seen repeatedly, ten times or more. The J gene is TRBJ1-1, the V gene TRBV20-1; perhaps TRBD1 as D (5 bases). Trimming shortened V by 0 bases and J by 1 base, and 15 bases separated the two germline ends. CDR3 length equals 16 residues. Germline CDR1 reads DFQATT; CDR2 reads SNEGSKA (reference sequence). The CDR3: CSARDPGTWGNTEAFF. The CDR3 DNA sequence: TGCAGTGCTAGAGACCCCGGGACCTGGGGGAACACTGAAGCTTTCTTT.

Ten or more counts support this clonotype. The chain is built from TRBV9 and TRBJ1-5; D not resolved. Germline assignment: CDR1 SGDLS and CDR2 YYNGEE. Trimming shortened V by 0 bases and J by 1 base, and 8 bases separated the two germline ends. The CDR3 contains 15 residues. CDR3 loop: CASSVGVGSNQPQHF. As DNA, the CDR3 is TGTGCCAGCAGCGTAGGAGTTGGGAGCAATCAGCCCCAGCATTTT.

CDR3 sequence reads: CASSLRGDGYTF. The CDR3 bases are TGTGCCAGCAGCTTACGAGGGGATGGCTACACCTTC. The chain employs TRBV11-1 and TRBJ1-2; tentatively, D is TRBD1 (5 bases). Germline-derived CDR1 and CDR2 are SGHAT and FQDESV (reference sequence). There are 12 residues in the CDR3. With 2 bases removed from V and 6 bases from J, the gap between germline ends came to 7 bases.

This clonotype was found many times. This chain connects TRBV20-1 to TRBJ2-7, with D uncertain. The CDR3 has 14 residues. With 6 bases removed from V and 1 base from J, the gap between germline ends came to 16 bases. The germline V gene has CDR1 DFQATT and CDR2 SNEGSKA (reference sequence). The CDR3 bases are TGCAGTGCCCCCAGGCAAAGCGCTTCCTACGAGCAGTACTTC. As protein: CSAPRQSASYEQYF.

This chain links TRBV7-2 with TRBJ2-7; TRBD1 agrees at 8 bases. Losses at the gene ends were 5 bases for V and 3 bases for J; bases not matched to a gene: 12. Germline CDR1 SGHTA, CDR2 FQGNSA. The CDR3 has 16 amino acids. In nucleotides, the CDR3 is TGTGCCAGCAGCCCCCCTACAGGGGGAATCGGCTACGAGCAGTACTTC. It is translated as CASSPPTGGIGYEQYF.

This clonotype was observed a few times. J is TRBJ1-2 and V is TRBV5-1, with TRBD1 as a possible D gene (6 bases). This CDR3 region has 13 residues. CDR1 and CDR2 from the germline V gene are SGHRS and YFSETQ. V lost 4 bases to trimming and J lost 3 bases, with 10 bases between them. CDR3 nucleotide sequence: TGCGCCAGCAGCGAAACAGGGTACTATGGCTACACCTTC. Its protein is CASSETGYYGYTF.

V and J are TRBV5-5 and TRBJ2-1; TRBD1 is a possible D gene (7 bases). The CDR3 covers 16 residues. V was pared by 3 bases and J by 0 bases, with 13 bases between. The V gene's germline CDR1 is SGHKS and CDR2 YYEKEE (reference sequence). The CDR3: CASSSAGQSSYNEQFF. The CDR3 DNA follows: TGTGCCAGCAGCTCCGCGGGACAGTCCTCCTACAATGAGCAGTTCTTC. Full variable domain (remainder filled in from reference TRBV5-5 and TRBJ2-1): DAGVTQSPTHLIKTRGQQVTLRCSPISGHKSVSWYQQVLGQGPQFIFQYYEKEERGRGNFPDRFSARQFPNYSSELNVNALLLGDSALYLCASSSAGQSSYNEQFFGPGTRLTVL.

The chain employs TRBV28 and TRBJ1-5; D gene ambiguous. The CDR3 length is 14 residues. The germline V and J ends were trimmed by 6 bases and 1 base, with 10 bases remaining between them. The germline V gene encodes CDR1 MDHEN and CDR2 SYDVKM. CDR3 in DNA: TGTGCCAGCAGGAGGACGGGGAGCAATCAGCCCCAGCATTTT. As protein: CASRRTGSNQPQHF.

In DNA, the CDR3 is TGTGCCAGCAGTGTGGCAGGATTATCCTACGAGCAGTACTTC. It specifies CASSVAGLSYEQYF. The chain carries TRBV25-1 and TRBJ2-7, with no clear D. This CDR3 has 14 amino acids. CDR1 and CDR2 (germline): MGHDK, SYGVNS. The V end was cut by 4 bases, the J end by 1 base, with 11 bases between.

This clonotype was found a few times. V usage is TRBV7-9 and J usage is TRBJ2-2; D is unresolved. With 5 bases removed from V and 6 bases from J, the gap between germline ends came to 22 bases. The CDR3 contains 17 residues. Germline assignment: CDR1 SEHNR and CDR2 FQNEAQ (reference sequence). For the CDR3, the DNA is TGTGCCAGCAGCCCCTATTTAAGTTCGGCGTCGTCCGGGGAGCTGTTTTTT. Its protein is CASSPYLSSASSGELFF. The full variable domain, its missing parts supplied by reference TRBV7-9 and TRBJ2-2, is DTGVSQNPRHKITKRGQNVTFRCDPISEHNRLYWYRQTLGQGPEFLTYFQNEAQLEKSRLLSDRFSAERPKGSFSTLEIQRTEQGDSAMYLCASSPYLSSASSGELFFGEGSRLTVL.

This clonotype showed up many times. The rearrangement links TRBV27 to TRBJ2-1; weak D call: TRBD2 (6 bases). Germline assignment: CDR1 MNHEY and CDR2 SMNVEV (reference sequence). Trimming took off 4 bases at V and 5 bases at J, with 12 bases between the two ends. There are 14 residues in the CDR3. The CDR3 nucleotides are TGTGCCAGCAGTTCTGGCGGGGATCACAATGAGCAGTTCTTC. This codes for CASSSGGDHNEQFF.

This clonotype occurred many times. The chain links TRBV6-1 to TRBJ1-2; D is undetermined. Per germline, CDR1 MNHNS and CDR2 SASEGT. V shed 7 bases and J shed 2 bases, with 2 bases lying between them. CDR3 length: 10 residues. The CDR3 bases are TGTGCCAGCAAGAACTATGGCTACACCTTC. This codes for CASKNYGYTF.

This clonotype was seen a few times. J is TRBJ2-2 and V is TRBV11-2; D possibly corresponds to TRBD2 (6 bases). CDR1 is SGHAT and CDR2 is FQNNGV in the germline V gene. V lost 5 bases, J lost 0 bases, and 13 bases lay in between. The CDR3 extends over 16 amino acids. CDR3 region: CASSPLASANTGELFF. CDR3 bases: TGTGCCAGCAGCCCCCTCGCTAGCGCGAACACCGGGGAGCTGTTTTTT.

This clonotype came up many times. Here the CDR3 reads CASSYSPTRSEQFF. CDR3 sequence (DNA): TGTGCCAGCAGTTACTCGCCGACTAGATCTGAGCAGTTCTTC. The chain joins TRBV6-5 to TRBJ2-1; D possibly corresponds to TRBD2 (6 bases). Germline CDR1 MNHEY, CDR2 SVGAGI. With 0 bases removed from V and 9 bases from J, the gap between germline ends came to 12 bases. This CDR3 region has 14 residues.

Only a few counts were recorded for this clonotype. The chain joins TRBV19 to TRBJ2-3, with 7 positions matching TRBD1. Per the germline V gene, CDR1 is LNHDA and CDR2 is SQIVND (reference sequence). The junction had 2 bases not matched to a gene; V was cut back by 4 bases and J by 1 base. This CDR3 has 14 residues. As DNA, the CDR3 is TGTGCCAGTAGTAAGGGGACAGGCACAGATACGCAGTATTTT. Amino acids: CASSKGTGTDTQYF.

This clonotype was picked up many times. The chain joins TRBV12-3 or TRBV12-4 to TRBJ2-1; TRBD2 is a possible D gene (6 bases). This CDR3 comprises 15 residues. Between the trimmed V and J ends, which lost 5 bases and 9 bases, there was a span of 20 bases. Written as DNA, the CDR3 is TGTGCCAGCAGTGATACTAAGGGCGGGAAGAGTGAGCAGTTCTTC. Its translation is CASSDTKGGKSEQFF.

This clonotype was observed a handful of times. The chain recombines TRBV12-3 or TRBV12-4 with TRBJ2-4; 8 bases agree with TRBD1. This CDR3 contains 16 residues. V lost 0 bases and J lost 5; bases outside the gene matches: 6. This CDR3 reads CASSLAGQGVQNIQYF. CDR3 bases: TGTGCCAGCAGTTTAGCCGGACAGGGTGTCCAAAACATTCAGTACTTC.